The TCR beta chain under discussion was sequenced for a study of blood T cell repertoires in COVID-19. For the study at large: Acute and convalescent COVID-19 samples came from the United States, Italy and Spain.

Repertoires were generated with immunoSEQ multiplex PCR, while TCRdb's copy carries only in-frame clones and drops some. The table includes around 200,000 clones, over 70% detected once. From germline, CDR1 is KGHSH and CDR2 LQKENI. This CDR3 has 14 amino acids. The V end was cut by 2 bases, the J end by 7 bases, with 14 bases between. The specimen was peripheral blood. The source is a man aged 40-49 years with active or convalescent COVID-19. The chain recombines TRBV18 with TRBJ1-2, with TRBD1 as a possible D gene (5 bases). CDR3 DNA: TGTGCCAGCTCACCATCCCAGGGAGCGGGTGGCTACACCTTC. Its protein is CASSPSQGAGGYTF. The whole variable domain, filled in from reference TRBV18 and TRBJ1-2, reads NAGVMQNPRHLVRRRGQEARLRCSPMKGHSHVYWYRQLPEEGLKFMVYLQKENIIDESGMPKERFSAEFPKEGPSILRIQQVVRGDSAAYFCASSPSQGAGGYTFGSGTRLTVV.